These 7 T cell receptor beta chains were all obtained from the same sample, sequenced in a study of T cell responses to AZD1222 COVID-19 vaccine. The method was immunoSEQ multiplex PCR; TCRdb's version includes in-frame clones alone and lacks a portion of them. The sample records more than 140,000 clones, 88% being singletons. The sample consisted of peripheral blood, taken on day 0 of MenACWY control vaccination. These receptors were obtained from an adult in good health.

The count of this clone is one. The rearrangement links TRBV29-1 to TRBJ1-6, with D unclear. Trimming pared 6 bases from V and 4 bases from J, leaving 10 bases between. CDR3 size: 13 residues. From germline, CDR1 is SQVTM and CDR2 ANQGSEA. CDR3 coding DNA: TGCAGCGTACGGGCAGCGTATAATTCACCCCTCCACTTT. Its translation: CSVRAAYNSPLHF.

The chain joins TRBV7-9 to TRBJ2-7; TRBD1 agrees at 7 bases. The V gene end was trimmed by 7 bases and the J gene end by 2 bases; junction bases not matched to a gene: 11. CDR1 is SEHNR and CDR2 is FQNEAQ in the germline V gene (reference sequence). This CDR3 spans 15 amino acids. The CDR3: CASISIWGTAYEQYF. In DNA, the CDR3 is TGTGCCAGCATTTCTATTTGGGGGACAGCCTACGAGCAGTACTTC.

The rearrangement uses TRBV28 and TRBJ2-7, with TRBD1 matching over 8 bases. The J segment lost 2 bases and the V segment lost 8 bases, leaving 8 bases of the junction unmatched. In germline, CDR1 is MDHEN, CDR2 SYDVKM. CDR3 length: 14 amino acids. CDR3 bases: TGTGCCAGCCTTAGACAGGGGTCCACCTACGAGCAGTACTTC. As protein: CASLRQGSTYEQYF. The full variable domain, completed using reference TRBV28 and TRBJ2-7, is DVKVTQSSRYLVKRTGEKVFLECVQDMDHENMFWYRQDPGLGLRLIYFSYDVKMKEKGDIPEGYSVSREKKERFSLILESASTNQTSMYLCASLRQGSTYEQYFGPGTRLTVT.

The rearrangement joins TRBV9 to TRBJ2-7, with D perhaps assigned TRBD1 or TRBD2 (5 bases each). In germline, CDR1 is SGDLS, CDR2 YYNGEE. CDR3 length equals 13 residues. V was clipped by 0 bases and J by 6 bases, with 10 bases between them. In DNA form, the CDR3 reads TGTGCCAGCAGCGTAGGTTGGGGGTCCGAGCAGTACTTC. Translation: CASSVGWGSEQYF. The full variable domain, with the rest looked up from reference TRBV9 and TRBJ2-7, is DSGVTQTPKHLITATGQRVTLRCSPRSGDLSVYWYQQSLDQGLQFLIQYYNGEERAKGNILERFSAQQFPDLHSELNLSSLELGDSALYFCASSVGWGSEQYFGPGTRLTVT.

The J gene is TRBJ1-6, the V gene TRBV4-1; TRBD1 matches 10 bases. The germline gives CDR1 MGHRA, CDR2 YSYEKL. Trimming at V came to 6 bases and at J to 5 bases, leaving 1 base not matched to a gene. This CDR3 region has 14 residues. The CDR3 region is CASRGTGDNSPLHF. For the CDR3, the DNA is TGCGCCAGCAGGGGGACAGGGGATAATTCACCCCTCCACTTT.

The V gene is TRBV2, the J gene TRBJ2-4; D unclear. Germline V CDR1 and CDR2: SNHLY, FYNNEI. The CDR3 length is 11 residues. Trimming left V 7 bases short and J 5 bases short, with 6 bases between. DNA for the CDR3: TGTGCCAGCACAACAGAAAACATTCAGTACTTC. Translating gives CASTTENIQYF.

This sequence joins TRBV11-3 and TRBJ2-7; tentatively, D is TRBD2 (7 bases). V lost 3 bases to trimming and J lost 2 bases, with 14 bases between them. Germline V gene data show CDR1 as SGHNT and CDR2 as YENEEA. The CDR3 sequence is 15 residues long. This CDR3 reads CASSLRGHYTYEQYF. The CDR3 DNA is TGTGCCAGCAGCTTGCGGGGGCATTACACCTACGAGCAGTACTTC.